Sequencing of this T cell receptor (beta chain) was carried out in a study of molecular identifiers for immune sequencing clone quantification. Whole-study findings and limits: Spiked Jurkat TCR RNA from one cell was reportedly detectable among 950,000 to 1,000,000 naive cells.

Looked up from germline, CDR1 is SEHNR and CDR2 is FQNEAQ (reference sequence). V dropped 5 bases and J dropped 0 bases, with 16 bases sitting between them. The CDR3 totals 16 residues. A note on this clonotype: Its target is unknown.

Sorting was used to obtain naive CD8 T cells (CD8+CD4-CCR7+CD45RA+). TCRdb called the PCR reads again in MiXCR, with one record for every CDR3 protein. Of 250,000 to 350,000 distinct CDR3 sequences in the sample, about a fifth were seen once. The origin of this receptor is a human donor in good health. Some libraries in this study had Jurkat cell RNA spiked in. The chain joins TRBV7-9 to TRBJ1-1; weak D call: TRBD1 (6 bases). The material sequenced was naive CD8+ T cells from blood, with Jurkat cell RNA spiked in. Subset denoted: FACS-sorted CD8+CD4-CCR7+CD45RA+ naive T cells. CDR3 sequence reads: CASSRGTSAMNTEAFF. The CDR3 DNA reads as TGTGCCAGCAGCCGGGGGACATCAGCAATGAACACTGAAGCTTTCTTT.